This T cell receptor (beta chain) was sequenced in a study of T cells in Graves' hyperthyroidism and ophthalmopathy. Study findings and constraints: Most expanded thyroid clonotypes above 0.001 recurred in blood. A model of 13 V-J pairs discriminated ophthalmopathy from stable hyperthyroidism.

Researchers took RNA transcripts and amplified the TCR beta CDR3 regions from them. A set of HTBI primers served as the primers for a first-round RT-PCR of the TCR CDR3. TCRdb re-derived calls from the multiplex PCR reads in MiXCR, one entry per CDR3 protein. The sample shows approximately 380,000 distinct CDR3 sequences, more than 13% of them seen only once. V lost 5 bases to trimming and J lost 7 bases; unmatched junction nucleotides: 7. Per germline, CDR1 MNHNS and CDR2 SASEGT. The CDR3 is 13 amino acids. As to this clonotype: What it recognizes is unknown.

The sequenced sample was blood. The genes are TRBV6-1 and TRBJ1-1; TRBD1 aligns across 7 bases. This TCR was recovered from a middle-aged man with Graves' ophthalmopathy. CDR3 region: CASSSPWDSEAFF. The CDR3 DNA follows: TGTGCCAGCAGTTCCCCTTGGGACAGTGAAGCTTTCTTT.